This paragraph covers one TCR beta chain sequence. Its antigen is unknown. The entry originates in a study of shared clonotypes between healthy human individuals. Findings and limits, study-wide: Only blood was sampled; tissue repertoires likely differ.

Sequencing was performed with immunoSEQ multiplex PCR; in TCRdb, only in-frame clones are kept and a portion is missing. The sample lists a few million clones, 95% seen once, with roughly 0.13% in the top ten. This CDR3 spans 15 amino acids. CDR1 and CDR2 from the germline V gene are SGHRS and YFSETQ. V lost 1 base to trimming and J lost 0 bases, with 10 bases between them. This receptor was obtained from a man between 18 and 35 years old in good health. The chain links TRBV5-1 to TRBJ1-2; D remains ambiguous. The material sequenced was naive CD4+ T cells sorted from blood. Subset defined: CD45RA+ positively selected. The CDR3 nucleotides are TGCGCCAGCAGCTTGAGTGTCAGCACTAACTATGGCTACACCTTC. As protein: CASSLSVSTNYGYTF.